This entry lists 15 T cell receptor beta chains sequenced from one sample in a study of blood T cell repertoires in COVID-19 (dated by TCRdb to the early 2020s). Library preparation employed the immunoSEQ multiplex PCR assay. Entries here come from immuneACCESS through TCRdb and include only in-frame sequences with V and J called. Some clones fail to appear in such tables; in the studies checked, an unresolved V gene covers under half of the shortfall, and the cause of the remainder is unknown. Recorded for this sample are about 83,000 clones; more than 60% of them occurred a single time. The leading ten clones occupy less than 20% of the sample. Sequenced: peripheral blood. All receptors derive from a woman at least 80 years old with active or convalescent COVID-19.

This clone was seen just once. The chain combines TRBV11-2 with TRBJ1-2, with TRBD1 matching 7 bases. The trim removed 6 bases at V and 3 bases at J, leaving 10 bases unmatched. The CDR3 covers 15 residues. Germline CDR1 and CDR2: SGHAT and FQNNGV. The chain's CDR3 is CASRSPGGSDYGYTF. The CDR3 DNA reads as TGTGCCAGCAGATCCCCAGGGGGGTCGGACTATGGCTACACCTTC.

V gene TRBV11-3 combines with J gene TRBJ2-1; perhaps TRBD1 as D (5 bases). V dropped 4 bases and J dropped 3 bases, with 10 bases sitting between them. CDR3 length: 14 residues. CDR1 is SGHNT, CDR2 YENEEA, per germline. The DNA for the CDR3 is TGTGCCAGCAGCTCGCAGGGAATCTACAATGAGCAGTTCTTC. Protein product: CASSSQGIYNEQFF.

This clone was detected a few times. The V call is TRBV7-3, the J call TRBJ2-7; 9 bases align to TRBD2. CDR3 size: 15 residues. Per germline, CDR1 SGHTA and CDR2 FQGTGA. V trimming: 2 bases; J trimming: 3 bases; junction bases outside the gene matches: 5. The CDR3 loop is CASSLHSGGNYEQYF. The CDR3 DNA is TGTGCCAGCAGCTTACATAGCGGGGGAAACTACGAGCAGTACTTC.

In this sample, this clone turned up once. The chain carries TRBV6-2 or TRBV6-3 and TRBJ2-3; 7 bases agree with TRBD1. Germline V gene data show CDR1 as MNHEY and CDR2 as SVGEGT. The CDR3 spans 17 residues. V lost 4 bases and J lost 4; bases outside the gene matches: 14. Here the CDR3 reads CASSSKKGDSSPDTQYF. As DNA, the CDR3 is TGTGCCAGCAGTTCCAAGAAAGGGGACAGTTCCCCAGATACGCAGTATTTT.

This clone was found once. This chain uses TRBV19 with TRBJ1-6; D gene ambiguous. CDR3 length: 14 amino acids. With 3 bases removed from V and 3 bases from J, the gap between germline ends came to 6 bases. The germline V gene has CDR1 LNHDA and CDR2 SQIVND (reference sequence). CDR3 loop: CASSISIYNSPLHF. CDR3 sequence (DNA): TGTGCCAGTAGTATTTCCATCTATAATTCACCCCTCCACTTT. The full variable domain, its missing parts supplied by reference TRBV19 and TRBJ1-6, is DGGITQSPKYLFRKEGQNVTLSCEQNLNHDAMYWYRQDPGQGLRLIYYSQIVNDFQKGDIAEGYSVSREKKESFPLTVTSAQKNPTAFYLCASSISIYNSPLHFGNGTRLTVT.

V usage is TRBV13 and J usage is TRBJ1-3; 9 bases are a match to TRBD1. This CDR3 has 17 residues. Germline-derived CDR1 and CDR2 are PRHDT and FYEKMQ (reference sequence). V dropped 1 base and J dropped 0; count of bases not matched to a gene: 4. DNA for the CDR3: TGTGCCAGCAGCTTAGCGACAGGGGGTAGCTCTGGAAACACCATATATTTT. Translating it yields CASSLATGGSSGNTIYF.

The rearrangement joins TRBV6-5 to TRBJ2-7, with TRBD1 matching over 10 bases. The V gene end was trimmed by 6 bases and the J gene end by 5 bases; junction bases not matched to a gene: 10. The CDR3 spans 15 residues. The germline gives CDR1 MNHEY, CDR2 SVGAGI. The CDR3 DNA reads as TGTGCCAGCAGAAGAAGACAGGGGGCGCGGAACGAGCAGTACTTC. Translated: CASRRRQGARNEQYF.

V is TRBV7-2 and J is TRBJ1-2, with no clear D. The V gene lost 3 bases and the J gene lost 4 bases, with 15 bases spanning the gap. The germline gives CDR1 SGHTA, CDR2 FQGNSA. CDR3 length: 15 residues. The CDR3 reads CASSLFPGPSYGYTF. The CDR3 DNA reads TGTGCCAGCAGCTTGTTTCCGGGTCCCTCCTATGGCTACACCTTC.

V usage is TRBV7-2 and J usage is TRBJ2-1; 7 bases align to TRBD2. V shed 5 bases and J 0 bases; nucleotides not matched to a gene: 7. The CDR3 totals 16 residues. The germline V gene encodes CDR1 SGHTA and CDR2 FQGNSA. This CDR3 is CASSRELAASYNEQFF. The CDR3 DNA follows: TGTGCCAGCAGCCGCGAGCTAGCGGCCTCCTACAATGAGCAGTTCTTC.

The chain carries TRBV3-1 (or the pseudogene TRBV3-2) and TRBJ2-2; 7 nucleotides line up with TRBD2. Germline V gene data show CDR1 as LGHDT and CDR2 as YNNKEL (reference sequence). The V and J ends lost 5 bases and 1 base, in that order; junction bases with no gene match: 1. CDR3 length: 14 amino acids. The CDR3 DNA reads as TGTGCCAGCAGCTGGGGGGGGAACACCGGGGAGCTGTTTTTT. Translating it yields CASSWGGNTGELFF.

The chain has TRBV2 and TRBJ2-1; TRBD2 matches 7 bases. The CDR3 runs to 16 residues. With V trimmed by 6 bases and J by 1 base, 9 bases remained unmatched. Germline V CDR1 and CDR2: SNHLY, FYNNEI. The CDR3 DNA is TGTGCCAGCAGCCCGCTCGGGGGGAATTCCTACAATGAGCAGTTCTTC. Protein sequence: CASSPLGGNSYNEQFF. The whole variable domain, filled in from reference TRBV2 and TRBJ2-1, reads EPEVTQTPSHQVTQMGQEVILRCVPISNHLYFYWYRQILGQKVEFLVSFYNNEISEKSEIFDDQFSVERPDGSNFTLKIRSTKLEDSAMYFCASSPLGGNSYNEQFFGPGTRLTVL.

The V call is TRBV6-2 or TRBV6-3, the J call TRBJ1-5; D is ambiguous. Trimming cost V 4 bases and J 6 bases, with 10 bases left between them. This CDR3 spans 13 amino acids. Per the germline V gene, CDR1 is MNHEY and CDR2 is SVGEGT. The CDR3 nucleotides read TGTGCCAGCAGTTGGGGAGTCCGTCAGCCCCAGCATTTT. Its protein product is CASSWGVRQPQHF.

This clone turned up a few times. The chain employs TRBV15 and TRBJ1-1, with TRBD1 as a possible D gene (6 bases). This CDR3 is built from 15 residues. Germline V CDR1 and CDR2: LNHNV, YYDKDF (reference sequence). Between the trimmed V and J ends, which lost 0 bases and 4 bases, there was a span of 12 bases. CDR3 nucleotide sequence: TGTGCCACCAGCAGAGATCGGACAGCATCCACTGAAGCTTTCTTT. Translation gives CATSRDRTASTEAFF.

The chain recombines TRBV2 with TRBJ1-2; D is perhaps TRBD1 (6 bases). Trimming took 6 bases from V and 4 from J, leaving 9 bases between them. The CDR3 extends over 12 amino acids. CDR1 is SNHLY and CDR2 is FYNNEI in the germline V gene. CDR3 in DNA: TGTGCCAGCAGAGGACAGTCCTATGGCTACACCTTC. This sequence encodes CASRGQSYGYTF.

The chain uses TRBV3-1 (or the pseudogene TRBV3-2) and TRBJ2-1, with TRBD2 as a possible D gene (7 bases). This CDR3 has 16 residues. In germline, CDR1 is LGHDT, CDR2 YNNKEL (reference sequence). Trimming cost V 2 bases and J 4 bases, with 15 bases left between them. This CDR3 reads CASSQLGGGAYNEQFF. Written as DNA, the CDR3 is TGTGCCAGCAGCCAACTTGGAGGGGGGGCGTACAATGAGCAGTTCTTC.